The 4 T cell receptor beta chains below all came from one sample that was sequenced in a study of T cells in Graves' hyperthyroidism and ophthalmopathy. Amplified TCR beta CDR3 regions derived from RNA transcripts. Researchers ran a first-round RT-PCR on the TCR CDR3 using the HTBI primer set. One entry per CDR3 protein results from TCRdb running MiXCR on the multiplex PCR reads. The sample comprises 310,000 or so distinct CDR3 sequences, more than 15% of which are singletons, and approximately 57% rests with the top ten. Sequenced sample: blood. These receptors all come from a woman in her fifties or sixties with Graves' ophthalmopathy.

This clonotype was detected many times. The CDR3, as DNA: TGCAGTGCTAGATCCTCTCCCTCCTACGAGCAGTACTTC. Translation gives CSARSSPSYEQYF. The chain is built from TRBV20-1 and TRBJ2-7; D unresolved. In germline, CDR1 is DFQATT, CDR2 SNEGSKA (reference sequence). V lost 2 bases and J lost 0, with 8 bases in between. This CDR3 spans 13 amino acids.

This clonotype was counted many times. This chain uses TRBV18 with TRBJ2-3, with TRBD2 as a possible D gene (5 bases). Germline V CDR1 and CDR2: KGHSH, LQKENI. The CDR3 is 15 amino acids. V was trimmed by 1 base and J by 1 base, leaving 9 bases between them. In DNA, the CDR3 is TGTGCCAGCTCACCACGTGCGAGGGGCACAGATACGCAGTATTTT. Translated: CASSPRARGTDTQYF.

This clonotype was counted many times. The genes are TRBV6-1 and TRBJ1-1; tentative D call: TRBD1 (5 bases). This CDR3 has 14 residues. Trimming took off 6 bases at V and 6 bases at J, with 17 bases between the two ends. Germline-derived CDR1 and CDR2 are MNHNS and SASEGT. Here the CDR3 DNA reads TGTGCCAGCAGCCTCCTCGGGGGTGAGGCTGAAGCTTTCTTT. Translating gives CASSLLGGEAEAFF.

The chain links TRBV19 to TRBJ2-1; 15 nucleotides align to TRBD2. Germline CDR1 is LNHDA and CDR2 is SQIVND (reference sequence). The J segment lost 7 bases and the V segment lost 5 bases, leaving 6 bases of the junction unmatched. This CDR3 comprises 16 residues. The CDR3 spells CASSPWTSGGDNEQFF. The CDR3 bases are TGTGCCAGTAGTCCCTGGACTAGCGGGGGGGATAATGAGCAGTTCTTC.